This T cell receptor beta chain came from a study of T cells in Graves' hyperthyroidism and ophthalmopathy. Comments on this clonotype: A much larger clone is a single base away; this may be a read error.

The CDR3 consists of 14 residues. Germline V CDR1 and CDR2: MNHEY, SMNVEV (reference sequence). RNA transcripts were the template for amplifying TCR beta CDR3 regions. HTBI primers were the set used in a first-round RT-PCR of the TCR CDR3. A single record per CDR3 protein comes from TCRdb applying MiXCR to the multiplex PCR reads. The table records over 450,000 distinct CDR3 sequences, around 15% of them present only once. This rearrangement joins TRBV27 to TRBJ2-3, with a weak D call TRBD1 (6 bases). Sequenced: blood. This TCR was sampled from a woman under 30 with Graves' hyperthyroidism. Here the CDR3 DNA reads TGTGCCGCTAAGGACAGCCGTAGCACAGATACGCAGTGTTTT. Amino acids: CAAKDSRSTDTQCF.